This T cell receptor beta chain is from a study of blood T cell repertoires in COVID-19. Libraries were prepared by immunoSEQ multiplex PCR; TCRdb keeps only in-frame clonotypes and omits some of them. Among more than 150,000 clones, roughly nine tenths were seen once, and the ten largest hold over 7%. The sequence derives from a woman aged 50 to 65 who had recovered from COVID-19. Material: PBMCs or T cells enriched from blood (not recorded which).

CDR3 in DNA: TGTGCCAGTAGTATCCTTGGGGGCCCGGGAGAGACCCAGTACTTC. Its protein is CASSILGGPGETQYF. V is TRBV19 and J is TRBJ2-5, with D possibly matching TRBD1 (6 bases). Germline lookup yields CDR1 LNHDA and CDR2 SQIVND (reference sequence). The CDR3 totals 15 residues. Deletions cut 3 bases from V and 4 bases from J, with 15 bases between. Filled out from reference TRBV19 and TRBJ2-5, the complete variable domain reads DGGITQSPKYLFRKEGQNVTLSCEQNLNHDAMYWYRQDPGQGLRLIYYSQIVNDFQKGDIAEGYSVSREKKESFPLTVTSAQKNPTAFYLCASSILGGPGETQYFGPGTRLLVL.